This record concerns one T cell receptor (beta chain) sequence. Its antigen is not known. Profiling relied on immunoSEQ multiplex PCR, and the TCRdb table lists in-frame clones only, not all of them. The sample contains some 40,000 clones, 70% to 80% of which appear only once. These data are taken from a study of vaccination effects on CD4 cells after COVID-19. Study-wide background: Participants got two doses of BNT162b2 or mRNA-1273 vaccine.

Study-wide findings and caveats: After vaccination, spike-reactive clones in convalescents were mostly new vaccine-induced clones.

This CDR3 region has 16 residues. V lost 5 bases to trimming and J lost 4 bases; unmatched junction nucleotides: 5. Germline V CDR1 and CDR2: SEHNR, FQNEAQ (reference sequence). Antigen-specific CD4+ T cells were expanded (with viral peptide pools) by the ViraFEST assay ahead of sequencing. At the end of roughly ten days of culture, CD4+ T cells were isolated. Sometime from March through December 2020, the person acquired a SARS-CoV-2 infection that PCR confirmed. Supplemented with roughly 10 IU/ml IL-2 and 10 ug/ml peptides, around 2 million PBMC per well were kept in culture. On days 3 and 7, fresh IL-2 medium replaced half the medium.

The TCR was taken from a human donor who had a prior SARS-CoV-2 infection. The chain couples TRBV7-9 to TRBJ2-3; 14 nucleotides align to TRBD2. This specimen consisted of CD4+ T cells from PBMCs cultured with HCoV-NL63 spike peptides, obtained before COVID-19 vaccination. This CDR3 reads CASSPRTSGRSDTQYF. The CDR3 DNA reads TGTGCCAGCAGCCCGAGGACTAGCGGGAGGTCAGATACGCAGTATTTT.